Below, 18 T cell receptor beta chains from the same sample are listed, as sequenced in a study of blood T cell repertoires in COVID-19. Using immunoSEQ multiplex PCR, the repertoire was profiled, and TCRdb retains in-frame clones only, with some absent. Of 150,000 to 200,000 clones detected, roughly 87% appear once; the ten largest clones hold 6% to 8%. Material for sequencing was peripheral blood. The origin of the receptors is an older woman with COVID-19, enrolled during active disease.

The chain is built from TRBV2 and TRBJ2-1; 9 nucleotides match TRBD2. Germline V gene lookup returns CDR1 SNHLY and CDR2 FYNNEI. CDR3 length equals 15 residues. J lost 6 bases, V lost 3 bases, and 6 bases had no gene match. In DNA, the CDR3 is TGTGCCAGCAGTGAGACGCGGGAGGGCCCCAATGAGCAGTTCTTC. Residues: CASSETREGPNEQFF.

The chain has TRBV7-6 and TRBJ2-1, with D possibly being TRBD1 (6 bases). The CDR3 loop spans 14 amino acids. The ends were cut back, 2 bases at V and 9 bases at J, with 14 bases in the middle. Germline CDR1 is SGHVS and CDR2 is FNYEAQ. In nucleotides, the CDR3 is TGTGCCAGCAGCTTAAACAGGGCGGGTAGTGAGCAGTTCTTC. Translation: CASSLNRAGSEQFF.

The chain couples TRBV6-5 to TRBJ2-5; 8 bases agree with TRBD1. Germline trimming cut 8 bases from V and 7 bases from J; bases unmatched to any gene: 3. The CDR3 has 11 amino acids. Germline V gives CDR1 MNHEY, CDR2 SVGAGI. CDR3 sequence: CASGQGLTQYF. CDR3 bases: TGTGCCAGCGGACAGGGATTGACCCAGTACTTC.

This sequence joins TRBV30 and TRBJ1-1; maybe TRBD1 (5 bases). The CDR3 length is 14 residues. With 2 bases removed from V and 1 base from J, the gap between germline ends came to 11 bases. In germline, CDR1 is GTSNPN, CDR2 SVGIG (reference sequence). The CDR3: CAWSREDKNTEAFF. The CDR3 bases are TGTGCCTGGAGTAGAGAGGACAAGAACACTGAAGCTTTCTTT.

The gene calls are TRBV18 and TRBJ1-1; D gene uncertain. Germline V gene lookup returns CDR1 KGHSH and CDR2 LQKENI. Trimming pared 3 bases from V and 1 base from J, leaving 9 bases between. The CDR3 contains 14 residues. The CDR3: CASSPGGWNTEAFF. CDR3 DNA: TGTGCCAGCTCACCTGGAGGTTGGAACACTGAAGCTTTCTTT.

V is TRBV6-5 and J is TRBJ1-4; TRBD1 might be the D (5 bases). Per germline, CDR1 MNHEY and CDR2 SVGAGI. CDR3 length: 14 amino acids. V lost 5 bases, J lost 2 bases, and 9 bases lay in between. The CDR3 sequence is CASSRGRTNEKLFF. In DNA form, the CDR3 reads TGTGCCAGCAGTCGGGGGAGGACTAATGAAAAACTGTTTTTT.

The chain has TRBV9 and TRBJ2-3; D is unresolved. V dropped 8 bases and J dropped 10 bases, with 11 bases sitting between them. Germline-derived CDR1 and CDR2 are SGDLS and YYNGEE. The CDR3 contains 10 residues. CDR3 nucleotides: TGTGCCAGGATCCGTTCGGCGCAGTATTTT. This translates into CARIRSAQYF.

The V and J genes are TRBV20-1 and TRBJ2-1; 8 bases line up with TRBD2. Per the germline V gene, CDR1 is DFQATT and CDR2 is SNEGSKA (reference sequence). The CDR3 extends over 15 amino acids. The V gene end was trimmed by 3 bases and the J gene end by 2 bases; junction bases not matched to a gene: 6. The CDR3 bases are TGCAGTGCTAGTGCCCGAGCGGGGGCCTACAATGAGCAGTTCTTC. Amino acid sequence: CSASARAGAYNEQFF.

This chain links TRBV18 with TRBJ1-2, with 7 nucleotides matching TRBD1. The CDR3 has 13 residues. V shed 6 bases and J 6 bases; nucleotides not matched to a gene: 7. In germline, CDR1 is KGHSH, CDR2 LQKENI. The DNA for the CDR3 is TGTGCCAGCTCCCGGGGACAGAACGATGGCTACACCTTC. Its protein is CASSRGQNDGYTF.

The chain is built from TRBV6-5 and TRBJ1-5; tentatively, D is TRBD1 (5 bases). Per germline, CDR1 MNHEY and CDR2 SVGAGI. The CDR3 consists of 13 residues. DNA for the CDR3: TGTGCGATTTCTCAAGGGGCAGGGCAGCCCCAGCATTTT. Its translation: CAISQGAGQPQHF.

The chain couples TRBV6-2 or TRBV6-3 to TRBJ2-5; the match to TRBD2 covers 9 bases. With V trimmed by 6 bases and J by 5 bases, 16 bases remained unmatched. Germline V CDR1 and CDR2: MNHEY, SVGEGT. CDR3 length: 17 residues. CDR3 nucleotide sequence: TGTGCCAGCAGCCATGGCTCTAGCGGGAAGGCGGAGGAGACCCAGTACTTC. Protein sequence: CASSHGSSGKAEETQYF.

The CDR3 region is CASSIAARQGHEQYF. The DNA of the CDR3 is TGTGCCAGTAGTATAGCGGCGAGACAGGGCCACGAGCAGTACTTC. The J gene is TRBJ2-7, the V gene TRBV19; 7 bases are shared with TRBD1. Trimming at V came to 1 base and at J to 5 bases, leaving 8 bases not matched to a gene. Germline-derived CDR1 and CDR2 are LNHDA and SQIVND (reference sequence). The CDR3 is 15 residues long.

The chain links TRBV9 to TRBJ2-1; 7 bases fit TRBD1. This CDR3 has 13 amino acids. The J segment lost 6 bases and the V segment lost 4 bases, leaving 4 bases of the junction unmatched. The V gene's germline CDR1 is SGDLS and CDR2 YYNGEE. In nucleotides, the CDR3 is TGTGCCAGCAGCCAGTCAGGGGGCAATGAGCAGTTCTTC. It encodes CASSQSGGNEQFF.

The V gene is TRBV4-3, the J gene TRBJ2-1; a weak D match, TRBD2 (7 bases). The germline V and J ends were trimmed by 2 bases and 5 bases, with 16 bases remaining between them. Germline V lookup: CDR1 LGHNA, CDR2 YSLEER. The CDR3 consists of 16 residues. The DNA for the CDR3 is TGCGCCAGCAGCCAAAGGGGGGGACGGGCGGACAATGAGCAGTTCTTC. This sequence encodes CASSQRGGRADNEQFF.

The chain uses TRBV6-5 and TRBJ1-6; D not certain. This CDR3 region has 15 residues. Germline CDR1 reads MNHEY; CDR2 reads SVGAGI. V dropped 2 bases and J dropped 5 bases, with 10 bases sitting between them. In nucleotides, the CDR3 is TGTGCCAGCAGTTACGACTCAAGAAATAATTCACCCCTCCACTTT. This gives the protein CASSYDSRNNSPLHF.

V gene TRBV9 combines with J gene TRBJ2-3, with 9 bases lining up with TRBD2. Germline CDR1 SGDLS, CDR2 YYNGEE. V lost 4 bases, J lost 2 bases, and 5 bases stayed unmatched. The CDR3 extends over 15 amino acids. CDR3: CASSPWTSATDTQYF. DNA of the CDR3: TGTGCCAGCAGCCCCTGGACTAGCGCCACAGATACGCAGTATTTT. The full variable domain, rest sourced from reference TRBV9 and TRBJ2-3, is DSGVTQTPKHLITATGQRVTLRCSPRSGDLSVYWYQQSLDQGLQFLIQYYNGEERAKGNILERFSAQQFPDLHSELNLSSLELGDSALYFCASSPWTSATDTQYFGPGTRLTVL.

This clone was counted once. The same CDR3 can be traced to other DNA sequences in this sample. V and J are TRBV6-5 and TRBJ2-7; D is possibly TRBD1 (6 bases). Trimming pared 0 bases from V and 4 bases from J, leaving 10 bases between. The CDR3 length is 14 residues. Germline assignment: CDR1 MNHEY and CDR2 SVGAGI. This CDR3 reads CASSYSRGTYEQYF. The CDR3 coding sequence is TGTGCCAGCAGTTACTCAAGAGGGACATACGAGCAGTACTTC.

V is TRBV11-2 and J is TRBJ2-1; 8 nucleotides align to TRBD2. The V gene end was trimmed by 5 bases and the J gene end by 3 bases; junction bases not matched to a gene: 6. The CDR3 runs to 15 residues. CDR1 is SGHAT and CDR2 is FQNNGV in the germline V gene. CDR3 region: CASSPQLAVYNEQFF. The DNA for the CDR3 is TGTGCCAGCAGCCCCCAACTAGCGGTCTACAATGAGCAGTTCTTC.